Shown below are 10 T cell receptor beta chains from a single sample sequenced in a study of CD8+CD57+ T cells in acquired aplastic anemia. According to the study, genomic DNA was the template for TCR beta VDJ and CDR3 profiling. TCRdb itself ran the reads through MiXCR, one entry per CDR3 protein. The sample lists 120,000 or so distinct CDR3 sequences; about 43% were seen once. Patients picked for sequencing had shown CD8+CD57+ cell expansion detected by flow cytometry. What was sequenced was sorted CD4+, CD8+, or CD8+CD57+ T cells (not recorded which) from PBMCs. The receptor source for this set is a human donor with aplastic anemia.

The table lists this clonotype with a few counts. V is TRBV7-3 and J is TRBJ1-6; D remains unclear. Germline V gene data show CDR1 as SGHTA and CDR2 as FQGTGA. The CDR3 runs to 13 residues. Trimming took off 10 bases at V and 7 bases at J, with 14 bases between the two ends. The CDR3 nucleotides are TGTGCCACCTCCCCGGTGCAGAATTCACCCCTCCACTTT. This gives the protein CATSPVQNSPLHF.

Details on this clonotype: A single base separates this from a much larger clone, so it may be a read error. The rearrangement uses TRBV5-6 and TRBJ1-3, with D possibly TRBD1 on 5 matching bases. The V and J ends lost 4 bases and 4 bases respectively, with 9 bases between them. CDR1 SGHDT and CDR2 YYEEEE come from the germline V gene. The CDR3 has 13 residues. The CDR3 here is CASSDSGGNTIYF. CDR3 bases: TGTGCCAGCAGCGACAGCGGGGGAAACACCATATATTTT.

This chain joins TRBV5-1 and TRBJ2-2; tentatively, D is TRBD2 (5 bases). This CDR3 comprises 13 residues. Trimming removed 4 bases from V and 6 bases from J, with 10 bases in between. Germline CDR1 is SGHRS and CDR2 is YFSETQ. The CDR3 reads CASSRRGAGELFF. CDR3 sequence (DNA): TGCGCCAGCAGCCGTCGGGGTGCCGGGGAGCTGTTTTTT.

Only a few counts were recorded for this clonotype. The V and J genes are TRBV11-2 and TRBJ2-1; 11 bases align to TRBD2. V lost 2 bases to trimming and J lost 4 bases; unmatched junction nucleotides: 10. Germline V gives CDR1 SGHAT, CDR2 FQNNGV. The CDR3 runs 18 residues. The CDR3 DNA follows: TGTGCCAGCAGCTTACTCCCCCTCTCTAGCGGGGGGTACAATGAGCAGTTCTTC. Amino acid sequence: CASSLLPLSSGGYNEQFF.

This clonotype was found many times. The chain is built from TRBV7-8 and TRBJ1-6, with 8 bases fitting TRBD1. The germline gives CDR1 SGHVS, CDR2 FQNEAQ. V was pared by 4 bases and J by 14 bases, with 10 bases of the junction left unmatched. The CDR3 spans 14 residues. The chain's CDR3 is CASSSGQETLTLHF. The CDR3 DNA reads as TGTGCCAGCAGCTCGGGACAGGAAACGTTGACCCTCCACTTT.

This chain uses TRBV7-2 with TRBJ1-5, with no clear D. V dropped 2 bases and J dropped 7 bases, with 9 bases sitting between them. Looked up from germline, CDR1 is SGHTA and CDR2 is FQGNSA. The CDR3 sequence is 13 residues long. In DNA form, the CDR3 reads TGTGCCAGCAGCTTAAACGAGGGCCAGCCCCAGCATTTT. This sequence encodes CASSLNEGQPQHF.

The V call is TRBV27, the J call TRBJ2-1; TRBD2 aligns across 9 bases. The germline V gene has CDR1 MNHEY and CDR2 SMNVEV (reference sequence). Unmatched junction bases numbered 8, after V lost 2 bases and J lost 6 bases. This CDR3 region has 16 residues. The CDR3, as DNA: TGTGCCAGCAGTTTACCGAGCGGGGGGAGACGCAATGAGCAGTTCTTC. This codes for CASSLPSGGRRNEQFF.

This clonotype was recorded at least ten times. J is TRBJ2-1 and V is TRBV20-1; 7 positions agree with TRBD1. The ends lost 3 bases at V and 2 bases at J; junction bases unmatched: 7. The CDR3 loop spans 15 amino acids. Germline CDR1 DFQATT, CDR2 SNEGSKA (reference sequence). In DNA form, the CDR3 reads TGCAGTGCTAGGAAGGGCAGGGGGACCTACAATGAGCAGTTCTTC. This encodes CSARKGRGTYNEQFF.

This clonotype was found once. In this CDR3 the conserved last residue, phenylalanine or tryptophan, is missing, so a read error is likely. CDR3 nucleotide sequence: TGTGCTAGTGGCCTTGTTCTTGGACAGGGCACTGAAGCTTTCTCT. The encoded protein is CASGLVLGQGTEAFS. The chain employs TRBV12-5 and TRBJ1-1; TRBD1 matches 8 bases. Germline V gene data show CDR1 as LGHNT and CDR2 as FRNRAP. V lost 6 bases, J lost 4 bases, and 10 bases stayed unmatched. This CDR3 comprises 15 residues.

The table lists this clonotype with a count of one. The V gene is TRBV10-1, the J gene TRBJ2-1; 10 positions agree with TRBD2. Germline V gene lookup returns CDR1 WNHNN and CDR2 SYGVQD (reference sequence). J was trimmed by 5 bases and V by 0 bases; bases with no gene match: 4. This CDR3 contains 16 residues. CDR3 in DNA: TGCGCCAGCAGTGAGTCCGGACTAGCGGAGGACAATGAGCAGTTCTTC. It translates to CASSESGLAEDNEQFF.